Listed here are 32 T cell receptor beta chains from one sample, sequenced in a study of T cells in Graves' hyperthyroidism and ophthalmopathy. Using RNA transcripts as the source, TCR beta CDR3 regions were amplified. The HTBI set primed first-round TCR CDR3 RT-PCR. MiXCR, run by TCRdb on the multiplex PCR reads, gives a single entry per CDR3 protein. In the table there are under 250,000 distinct CDR3 sequences, roughly 18% of which are singletons. The sequencing input was blood. The receptors derive from a man over 45 with Graves' hyperthyroidism.

In its sample, this clonotype was seen many times. The chain has TRBV7-2 and TRBJ2-7; D is perhaps TRBD1 or TRBD2 (5 bases each). This CDR3 has 14 amino acids. Germline V lookup: CDR1 SGHTA, CDR2 FQGNSA. Between the trimmed V and J ends, which lost 5 bases and 2 bases, there was a span of 13 bases. CDR3 residues: CASSTPGPTYEQYF. The CDR3 bases are TGTGCCAGCAGCACTCCGGGACCGACCTACGAGCAGTACTTC.

Here the CDR3 reads CSATPTTTYEQYF. CDR3 in DNA: TGCAGTGCTACACCTACGACGACCTACGAGCAGTACTTC. The chain uses TRBV20-1 and TRBJ2-7, with D unclear. Germline V gene lookup returns CDR1 DFQATT and CDR2 SNEGSKA (reference sequence). Between the trimmed V and J ends, which lost 4 bases and 2 bases, there was a span of 12 bases. There are 13 residues in the CDR3.

The chain links TRBV9 to TRBJ2-1, with D perhaps TRBD2 (6 bases). This CDR3 is 14 amino acids long. Germline V CDR1 and CDR2: SGDLS, YYNGEE. The germline V and J ends were trimmed by 4 bases and 6 bases, with 14 bases remaining between them. The CDR3 here is CASSSSGLPNEQFF. The CDR3 bases are TGTGCCAGCAGCTCAAGCGGACTACCCAATGAGCAGTTCTTC.

V gene TRBV20-1 combines with J gene TRBJ1-5, with 8 bases fitting TRBD1. The germline V gene encodes CDR1 DFQATT and CDR2 SNEGSKA (reference sequence). J gave up 2 bases and V 2 bases, and 5 bases lay outside the gene matches. This CDR3 is built from 15 residues. CDR3 sequence (DNA): TGCAGTGCTAGACAGGGGGCTGGAGGCAATCAGCCCCAGCATTTT. Translation: CSARQGAGGNQPQHF.

This clonotype has a single count. Compared with germline, one end of the junction differs, possibly owing to a read error. The chain couples TRBV4-2 to TRBJ2-4; either TRBD1 or TRBD2 may supply D (5 bases each). Germline V gene lookup returns CDR1 LGHNA and CDR2 YNFKEQ. CDR3 length: 15 amino acids. The DNA of the CDR3 is TGTGCCAGCAGTCGGACAACTCTAGCCAAAAACGTTCAGTACTTC. Protein product: CASSRTTLAKNVQYF.

This clonotype was seen repeatedly, ten times or more. The chain couples TRBV18 to TRBJ2-1; D not certain. Per germline, CDR1 KGHSH and CDR2 LQKENI. CDR3 size: 14 residues. Trimming pared 0 bases from V and 9 bases from J, leaving 12 bases between. The CDR3 loop reads CASSPPDGDGEQFF. The CDR3 region has the DNA TGTGCCAGCTCACCACCGGACGGTGACGGTGAGCAGTTCTTC.

This clonotype was observed a handful of times. The DNA for the CDR3 is TGCAGTGCTAAAACCTACGACTCCTACAATGAGCAGTTCTTC. Translation: CSAKTYDSYNEQFF. This chain uses TRBV20-1 with TRBJ2-1, with D hard to call. CDR1 DFQATT and CDR2 SNEGSKA come from the germline V gene (reference sequence). V was trimmed by 4 bases and J by 0 bases, leaving 10 bases between them. The CDR3 sequence is 14 residues long.

The V call is TRBV6-1, the J call TRBJ1-6; D gene ambiguous. CDR1 MNHNS and CDR2 SASEGT come from the germline V gene. Trimming shortened V by 11 bases and J by 0 bases, and 11 bases separated the two germline ends. The CDR3 is made up of 14 amino acids. CDR3 protein: CACNSISYNSPLHF. The DNA of the CDR3 is TGTGCCTGCAACAGTATCTCCTATAATTCACCCCTCCACTTT.

This clonotype was seen many times. The chain has TRBV12-3 or TRBV12-4 and TRBJ1-1, with 9 bases lining up with TRBD1. This CDR3 comprises 15 residues. V gave up 5 bases and J gave up 1 base; unmatched junction bases: 5. The CDR3: CASSDWDRENTEAFF. CDR3 DNA sequence: TGTGCCAGCAGTGACTGGGACAGGGAGAACACTGAAGCTTTCTTT.

This clonotype was detected many times. This chain joins TRBV20-1 and TRBJ2-7; D is unclear. Looked up from germline, CDR1 is DFQATT and CDR2 is SNEGSKA (reference sequence). Trimming took off 3 bases at V and 3 bases at J, with 9 bases between the two ends. The CDR3 contains 12 residues. CDR3 protein: CSARRQIYEQYF. In DNA, the CDR3 is TGCAGTGCTAGGCGTCAGATCTACGAGCAGTACTTC.

The chain employs TRBV4-1 and TRBJ2-4; 8 bases line up with TRBD2. The CDR3 consists of 17 residues. Germline CDR1 MGHRA, CDR2 YSYEKL. The junction had 5 bases not matched to a gene; V was cut back by 1 base and J by 0 bases. Here the CDR3 DNA reads TGCGCCAGCAGCCAAGTGCCCCTAGCGGGAGCCAAAAACATTCAGTACTTC. Protein product: CASSQVPLAGAKNIQYF.

This chain connects TRBV27 to TRBJ2-1, with a weak D call TRBD2 (5 bases). Trimming pared 6 bases from V and 5 bases from J, leaving 14 bases between. Germline V lookup: CDR1 MNHEY, CDR2 SMNVEV (reference sequence). This CDR3 is 14 amino acids long. The CDR3 nucleotides read TGTGCCAGCAGATCTAGGACTCCCGACAATGAGCAGTTCTTC. Its protein is CASRSRTPDNEQFF.

The genes are TRBV5-5 and TRBJ2-2; TRBD2 is a possible D gene (6 bases). This CDR3 is 15 amino acids long. V lost 4 bases and J 1 base, leaving 11 bases between the germline ends. CDR1 and CDR2 (germline): SGHKS, YYEKEE (reference sequence). This CDR3 is CASSPGDGNTGELFF. The CDR3 DNA follows: TGTGCCAGCAGCCCGGGGGACGGGAACACCGGGGAGCTGTTTTTT.

This clonotype came up a few times. The DNA of the CDR3 is TGTGCCACCAGCAGATTGGACAGGGGTGGCTATGGCTACACCTTC. As protein: CATSRLDRGGYGYTF. The chain employs TRBV15 and TRBJ1-2; TRBD1 aligns across 9 bases. V was clipped by 2 bases and J by 4 bases; unmatched bases: 5. CDR3 size: 15 residues. CDR1 LNHNV and CDR2 YYDKDF come from the germline V gene (reference sequence).

The sample holds many counts of this clonotype. The chain has TRBV6-1 and TRBJ2-2; unclear D gene. Trimming pared 5 bases from V and 0 bases from J, leaving 10 bases between. This CDR3 comprises 15 residues. CDR1 is MNHNS and CDR2 is SASEGT in the germline V gene. Here the CDR3 reads CASSPGRANTGELFF. In nucleotides, the CDR3 is TGTGCCAGCAGTCCTGGACGGGCGAACACCGGGGAGCTGTTTTTT.

In this sample, this clonotype turned up many times. The V and J genes are TRBV3-1 and TRBJ1-3; the D gene is possibly TRBD1 (5 bases). The CDR3 sequence is 15 residues long. Looked up from germline, CDR1 is LGHDT and CDR2 is YNNKEL (reference sequence). The V and J ends lost 3 bases and 5 bases respectively, with 14 bases between them. Here the CDR3 DNA reads TGTGCCAGCAGCCAGGGGCCAGACGGGCGAAACACCATATATTTT. Translating it yields CASSQGPDGRNTIYF.

The chain has TRBV5-1 and TRBJ2-3; TRBD2 aligns across 11 bases. The ends lost 1 base at V and 2 bases at J; junction bases unmatched: 9. Germline CDR1 SGHRS, CDR2 YFSETQ. The CDR3 has 18 amino acids. Here the CDR3 reads CASSLTSGSPTATDTQYF. The DNA of the CDR3 is TGCGCCAGCAGCTTGACTAGCGGGAGCCCAACTGCCACAGATACGCAGTATTTT.

This clonotype has more than one count but fewer than ten. The germline gene is not matched at one end of the junction; a read error may be the cause. The genes are TRBV11-3 and TRBJ1-1; the match to TRBD1 covers 10 bases. The CDR3 contains 15 residues. The germline V gene encodes CDR1 SGHNT and CDR2 YENEEA. The CDR3 sequence is CASSFLGQGNTEAFF. DNA for the CDR3: TGTGCCAGCAGCTTTCTGGGACAGGGGAACACTGAGGCTTTCTTT.

This clonotype was counted between two and nine times. The chain employs TRBV7-6 and TRBJ2-6, with no clear D. This CDR3 is 17 amino acids long. With 5 bases removed from V and 0 bases from J, the gap between germline ends came to 14 bases. Germline V CDR1 and CDR2: SGHVS, FNYEAQ. CDR3 amino acids: CASSPRAIPSGANVLTF. The CDR3 nucleotides are TGTGCCAGCAGCCCCCGGGCGATTCCCTCTGGGGCCAACGTCCTGACTTTC.

In its sample, this clonotype was seen a few times. The chain uses TRBV5-1 and TRBJ2-7; unclear D gene. V lost 5 bases, J lost 1 base, and 10 bases lay in between. Germline V gene lookup returns CDR1 SGHRS and CDR2 YFSETQ. The CDR3 sequence is 13 residues long. CDR3 DNA sequence: TGCGCCAGCAGGAAGGATGGGTCCTACGAGCAGTACTTC. This codes for CASRKDGSYEQYF.

The chain carries TRBV30 and TRBJ2-1; 11 bases line up with TRBD2. V lost 3 bases to trimming and J lost 4 bases; unmatched junction nucleotides: 2. The CDR3 runs 14 residues. In germline, CDR1 is GTSNPN, CDR2 SVGIG (reference sequence). The CDR3 sequence is CAWRTSGIYNEQFF. The CDR3 region has the DNA TGTGCCTGGAGGACTAGCGGGATATACAATGAGCAGTTCTTC.

The table lists this clonotype with many counts. The chain carries TRBV12-3 or TRBV12-4 and TRBJ2-7, with D uncertain. The CDR3 loop spans 15 amino acids. Trimming stripped 3 bases from V and 0 bases from J, with 12 bases between. The CDR3 DNA reads as TGTGCCAGCAGTTTTACCCAGATAGCCTCCTACGAGCAGTACTTC. Its protein is CASSFTQIASYEQYF.

This clonotype was counted ten times or more. V and J are TRBV3-1 and TRBJ1-1, with D maybe TRBD1 (5 bases). Deletions cut 0 bases from V and 6 bases from J, with 11 bases between. CDR1 is LGHDT and CDR2 is YNNKEL in the germline V gene (reference sequence). This CDR3 is 14 amino acids long. This CDR3 is CASSQDSIGAEAFF. CDR3 in DNA: TGTGCCAGCAGCCAAGACTCGATAGGGGCTGAAGCTTTCTTT.

This clonotype was counted many times. CDR3 loop: CASSLTVYEQYF. The CDR3 bases are TGTGCCAGCAGCTTAACAGTCTACGAGCAGTACTTC. The chain recombines TRBV11-2 with TRBJ2-7; the D is unclear. The CDR3 spans 12 residues. Germline CDR1 and CDR2: SGHAT and FQNNGV. V was clipped by 2 bases and J by 3 bases, with 5 bases between them.

This clonotype was counted once. The chain combines TRBV28 with TRBJ1-2, with TRBD1 matching 10 bases. The CDR3 covers 14 residues. CDR1 is MDHEN, CDR2 SYDVKM, per germline. J was trimmed by 8 bases and V by 7 bases; bases with no gene match: 10. The CDR3 DNA reads TGTGCCAGCAACCCCGGGACAGGGGAGGGCGGCTACACCTTC. Amino acid sequence: CASNPGTGEGGYTF.

This clonotype appeared many times. The chain employs TRBV7-2 and TRBJ1-2; D is undetermined. Germline V gene lookup returns CDR1 SGHTA and CDR2 FQGNSA. This CDR3 contains 13 residues. V dropped 5 bases and J dropped 3 bases, with 10 bases sitting between them. The CDR3 is CASSTGSHYGYTF. The CDR3 DNA follows: TGTGCCAGCAGCACGGGGTCTCACTATGGCTACACCTTC.

This clonotype was recorded many times. V usage is TRBV11-3 and J usage is TRBJ2-1; D tentatively reads TRBD1 or TRBD2 (5 bases each). The CDR3 spans 14 residues. In germline, CDR1 is SGHNT, CDR2 YENEEA. Trimming removed 8 bases from V and 9 bases from J, with 20 bases in between. CDR3 in amino acids: CASGGLTAGGEQFF. The CDR3 region has the DNA TGTGCCAGCGGGGGATTGACAGCCGGCGGTGAGCAGTTCTTC.

The table lists this clonotype with many counts. This chain connects TRBV5-1 to TRBJ2-2; D is unclear. The germline V gene encodes CDR1 SGHRS and CDR2 YFSETQ. The CDR3 is 15 amino acids. V gave up 0 bases and J gave up 2 bases, with 8 bases separating them. The CDR3 nucleotides read TGCGCCAGCAGCTTGGGTGGGCATAACACCGGGGAGCTGTTTTTT. Protein product: CASSLGGHNTGELFF.

The V and J genes are TRBV28 and TRBJ2-3, with 9 bases fitting TRBD2. The V and J ends lost 7 bases and 1 base, in that order; junction bases with no gene match: 3. Germline V gives CDR1 MDHEN, CDR2 SYDVKM. There are 14 residues in the CDR3. The CDR3 loop is CASTWTSGTDTQYF. The CDR3 DNA reads as TGTGCCAGCACCTGGACTAGCGGCACAGATACGCAGTATTTT.

A remark on this clonotype: This may arise from a read error, as a much more abundant clone is one base away. Here the CDR3 reads CASSLDLNGQYF. The DNA of the CDR3 is TGTGCCAGCAGCTTAGATCTGAATGGGCAGTACTTC. The chain carries TRBV11-2 and TRBJ2-7; D gene uncertain. The V and J ends lost 0 bases and 9 bases respectively, with 9 bases between them. The germline gives CDR1 SGHAT, CDR2 FQNNGV. The CDR3 sequence is 12 residues long.

In this sample, this clonotype turned up a few times. V usage is TRBV27 and J usage is TRBJ1-5; 9 nucleotides match TRBD1. J was trimmed by 7 bases and V by 5 bases; bases with no gene match: 12. Germline V gives CDR1 MNHEY, CDR2 SMNVEV (reference sequence). The CDR3 is 16 residues long. CDR3 residues: CASSVRFTGGGQPQHF. DNA of the CDR3: TGTGCCAGCAGTGTACGCTTTACAGGGGGCGGGCAGCCCCAGCATTTT.

The rearrangement links TRBV7-3 to TRBJ2-3; 10 bases are a match to TRBD2. This CDR3 is 17 amino acids long. V shed 5 bases and J 5 bases; nucleotides not matched to a gene: 13. From germline, CDR1 is SGHTA and CDR2 FQGTGA. The CDR3: CASSDSASGRRRDTQYF. Written as DNA, the CDR3 is TGTGCCAGCAGCGATTCTGCTAGCGGGAGAAGGAGAGATACGCAGTATTTT.